These T cell receptor beta chains were read from a single sample in a study of Graves' ophthalmopathy and Graves' hyperthyroidism. Each CDR3 protein is one row after TCRdb ran MiXCR on the multiplex PCR reads. This repertoire shows a few hundred thousand distinct CDR3 sequences, roughly a sixth found once; its top ten account for roughly 2.4%. The specimen sequenced was peripheral blood. The source is an adult woman with stable Graves' hyperthyroidism. Both conserved end residues are part of each CDR3. Fields, in order: clone size, D gene, J gene, V gene, CDR3 protein, CDR3 DNA. The D gene is left open where the match is weak. The listing skips clone size in some rows; elsewhere it reads once, few, many or a size class.

many . TRBJ2-7 TRBV30 CAWSRGPAFYEQYF TGTGCCTGGAGTCGTGGACCCGCCTTCTACGAGCAGTACTTC
many . TRBJ2-7 TRBV12-3/TRBV12-4 CASRPVGGDEQYF TGTGCCAGCAGGCCTGTCGGAGGGGACGAGCAGTACTTC
. TRBD1 TRBJ2-2 TRBV12-3/TRBV12-4 CASSLRQGRGELFF TGTGCCAGCAGTTTGAGACAGGGTAGAGGGGAGCTGTTTTTT
many . TRBJ1-3 TRBV6-1 CASSDQLNSGNTIYF TGTGCCAGCAGTGACCAACTCAACTCTGGAAACACCATATATTTT
many TRBD1 TRBJ1-5 TRBV15 CATSRDQGAQPQHF TGTGCCACCAGCAGAGATCAGGGGGCTCAGCCCCAGCATTTT
many . TRBJ2-7 TRBV28 CASSLRNRIYEQYF TGTGCCAGCAGTTTAAGGAACAGAATCTACGAGCAGTACTTC
many . TRBJ1-5 TRBV20-1 CSASPGTSTRQPQHF TGCAGTGCCTCCCCCGGGACCTCGACGAGACAGCCCCAGCATTTT
many TRBD1 TRBJ1-5 TRBV29-1 CSVQGNSNQPQHF TGCAGCGTACAGGGGAATAGCAATCAGCCCCAGCATTTT
many . TRBJ2-7 TRBV7-8 CASSPGLTGWEQYF TGTGCCAGCAGCCCCGGACTGACGGGCTGGGAGCAGTACTTC
many . TRBJ2-5 TRBV15 CATSQSPGVQETQYF TGTGCCACCAGCCAATCGCCGGGGGTCCAAGAGACCCAGTACTTC
many . TRBJ2-5 TRBV20-1 CSARQGKQETQYF TGCAGTGCTAGACAGGGGAAACAAGAGACCCAGTACTTC
many . TRBJ1-6 TRBV20-1 CSARVGSDNSPLHF TGCAGTGCTAGAGTAGGGTCGGATAATTCACCCCTCCACTTT
many TRBD1 TRBJ2-4 TRBV7-6 CASSSGTGGDIQYF TGTGCCAGCAGCTCCGGGACAGGGGGCGACATTCAGTACTTC
many TRBD2 TRBJ2-7 TRBV7-2 CASSLAPSGYISYEQYF TGTGCCAGCAGCTTAGCACCTAGCGGTTATATCTCCTACGAGCAGTACTTC
few . TRBJ2-5 TRBV10-3 CAIKQSTSQETQYF TGTGCCATCAAGCAGAGTACTAGCCAAGAGACCCAGTACTTC
many TRBD2 TRBJ2-7 TRBV7-2 CASSSSGRANEQYF TGTGCCAGCAGCTCAAGCGGGAGGGCGAATGAGCAGTACTTC
many TRBD2 TRBJ2-5 TRBV12-3/TRBV12-4 CASSKLAGGQETQYF TGTGCCAGCAGCAAACTAGCGGGAGGCCAAGAGACCCAGTACTTC
many . TRBJ2-7 TRBV11-2 CASSFGPVNYGQYF TGTGCCAGCAGCTTCGGACCAGTTAACTACGGGCAGTACTTC
many TRBD1 TRBJ1-6 TRBV27 CASSPKGQSNSPLHF TGTGCCAGCAGTCCAAAGGGACAGAGCAATTCACCCCTCCACTTT
many TRBD2 TRBJ2-5 TRBV7-2 CASSPTTRTSGRETQYF TGTGCCAGCAGCCCAACAACCAGGACTAGCGGGAGAGAGACCCAGTACTTC
many . TRBJ1-3 TRBV12-5 CASGTGIGGNTIYF TGTGCTAGTGGGACGGGGATAGGAGGAAACACCATATATTTT
many TRBD1 TRBJ1-2 TRBV14 CASSQAGADRLNGYTF TGTGCCAGCAGCCAAGCAGGGGCGGACAGGCTTAATGGCTACACCTTC
many . TRBJ2-7 TRBV28 CASSFPRTLGGEQYF TGTGCCAGCAGTTTCCCCCGAACCCTCGGTGGCGAGCAGTACTTC
. TRBD1 TRBJ1-1 TRBV7-8 CASSEGQANTEAFF TGTGCCAGCAGCGAGGGACAGGCTAACACTGAAGCTTTCTTT
few TRBD1 TRBJ1-1 TRBV28 CAAKQGLEAFF TGTGCCGCGAAACAGGGGCTTGAAGCTTTCTTT
many . TRBJ1-2 TRBV6-1 CASSGYEAGTFYGYTF TGTGCCAGCAGTGGATATGAGGCAGGAACTTTCTATGGCTACACCTTC
many TRBD1 TRBJ2-7 TRBV15 CATSSGVQGTYEQYF TGTGCCACCAGCAGTGGGGTACAGGGGACGTACGAGCAGTACTTC
. . TRBJ2-1 TRBV12-3/TRBV12-4 CASKDGTSLSNEQFF TGTGCCAGCAAGGACGGGACTTCCCTTTCCAATGAGCAGTTCTTC
many TRBD1 TRBJ1-5 TRBV27 CASRRQGTGNQPQHF TGTGCCAGCAGAAGACAGGGTACGGGCAATCAGCCCCAGCATTTT
few . TRBJ2-5 TRBV30 CAWSMGGPETKYF TGTGCCTGGAGTATGGGGGGACCAGAGACCAAGTACTTC
. TRBD2 TRBJ2-7 TRBV6-1 CASSQREDLEQYF TGTGCCAGCAGTCAGCGGGAGGACCTCGAGCAGTACTTC
few TRBD2 TRBJ2-7 TRBV11-1 CASSSQPGTSIYEQYF TGTGCCAGCAGCTCCCAGCCCGGGACTAGCATCTACGAGCAGTACTTC
many TRBD1 TRBJ1-2 TRBV12-3/TRBV12-4 CASRTSDRGWGGYTF TGTGCCAGCCGAACCTCGGACAGGGGATGGGGTGGCTACACCTTC
. TRBD1 TRBJ1-2 TRBV29-1 CSVTRTGGNYGYTF TGCAGCGTTACCAGGACAGGCGGGAACTATGGCTACACCTTC
few . TRBJ2-7 TRBV6-1 CASSEDYGSSYEQYF TGTGCCAGCAGTGAAGACTACGGCAGTTCCTACGAGCAGTACTTC
many . TRBJ2-5 TRBV4-2 CASSQDIAGETQYF TGTGCCAGCAGCCAAGATATCGCGGGAGAGACCCAGTACTTC
. . TRBJ2-7 TRBV20-1 CSAVGGGMSNEQYF TGCAGTGCAGTCGGTGGCGGGATGTCTAACGAGCAGTACTTC
many . TRBJ1-1 TRBV27 CASSPLGFGTEAFF TGTGCCAGCAGTCCCCTAGGGTTCGGCACTGAAGCTTTCTTT
few TRBD2 TRBJ2-3 TRBV11-2 CASSLGAGGPRADTQYF TGTGCCAGCAGCTTGGGAGCGGGAGGACCCCGCGCAGATACGCAGTATTTT
many TRBD1 TRBJ1-5 TRBV18 CASSPGQHQPQHF TGTGCCAGCTCGCCGGGACAGCATCAGCCCCAGCATTTT
many . TRBJ2-2 TRBV12-5 CASGLVVSGTLNTGELFF TGTGCTAGTGGTTTGGTGGTCTCAGGGACCCTGAACACCGGGGAGCTGTTTTTT
. TRBD1 TRBJ1-3 TRBV3-1 CASSQRQGRSGNTIYF TGTGCCAGCAGCCAAAGACAGGGCCGCTCTGGAAACACCATATATTTT
many TRBD1 TRBJ2-4 TRBV27 CASSPMRTGPKNIQYF TGTGCCAGCAGTCCCATGCGGACAGGCCCTAAAAACATTCAGTACTTC
many . TRBJ1-5 TRBV28 CASRTGGALYSNQPQHF TGTGCCAGCAGAACCGGAGGGGCCCTTTATAGCAATCAGCCCCAGCATTTT
many . TRBJ1-2 TRBV28 CASTRTLGRGYTF TGTGCCAGCACCAGGACCCTTGGTCGAGGCTACACCTTC
many TRBD2 TRBJ2-5 TRBV28 CASRQLAGAQETQYF TGTGCCAGCAGGCAACTAGCGGGGGCACAAGAGACCCAGTACTTC
many . TRBJ1-1 TRBV19 CASSIAGGNEAFF TGTGCCAGTAGTATTGCCGGGGGGAATGAAGCTTTCTTT
many TRBD1 TRBJ1-1 TRBV2 CASSPGLNRGQTEAFF TGTGCCAGCAGTCCCGGACTTAACAGGGGGCAAACTGAAGCTTTCTTT
many TRBD1 TRBJ2-7 TRBV7-9 CASSLDRVQYEQYF TGTGCCAGCAGCCTAGACAGGGTACAGTACGAGCAGTACTTC
many . TRBJ2-7 TRBV20-1 CSARDRFFGQYF TGCAGTGCTAGAGATCGGTTCTTCGGGCAGTACTTC
. TRBD2 TRBJ2-1 TRBV15 CATSSLLGLAGYNEQFF TGTGCCACCAGCAGCTTATTAGGACTAGCGGGTTACAATGAGCAGTTCTTC
few TRBD1 TRBJ2-7 TRBV9 CASSVGGAGGNLHEQYF TGTGCCAGCAGCGTAGGGGGGGCAGGGGGCAATCTCCACGAGCAGTACTTC
many TRBD1 TRBJ2-7 TRBV19 CASSQGQGSEQYF TGTGCCAGTAGCCAGGGACAGGGGAGTGAGCAGTACTTC
. . TRBJ1-1 TRBV6-2/TRBV6-3 CASRLDRRAEAFF TGTGCCAGCAGACTGGACAGAAGGGCTGAAGCTTTCTTT
few TRBD2 TRBJ2-7 TRBV10-1 CASSKSGSPHEQYF TGCGCCAGCAGTAAAAGCGGGAGTCCCCACGAGCAGTACTTC
. TRBD1 TRBJ1-4 TRBV27 CASPTDRGREKLLF TGTGCCAGCCCAACCGACAGGGGCCGGGAAAAACTGTTGTTT
many . TRBJ1-1 TRBV15 CATSRVRTPMTEAFF TGTGCCACCAGCAGAGTCAGGACTCCCATGACTGAAGCTTTCTTT
. . TRBJ1-1 TRBV14 CASTPERVINTEAFF TGTGCCAGCACCCCCGAGAGGGTTATCAACACTGAAGCTTTCTTT